The 21 T cell receptor beta chains listed next were all sequenced from one sample in a study of blood T cell repertoires in COVID-19. Method: immunoSEQ multiplex PCR; TCRdb's copy keeps in-frame clones and lacks some. This table has around 200,000 clones, approximately 79% appearing once. Sequenced sample: peripheral blood. The receptor source for this set is a woman aged 45-65 years with acute or convalescent COVID-19.

This chain joins TRBV12-3 or TRBV12-4 and TRBJ1-2; D remains unclear. V was cut by 6 bases and J by 2 bases, with 10 bases left in between. This CDR3 has 13 amino acids. For the CDR3, the DNA is TGTGCCAGCAGCCCCTATTCCAACTATGGCTACACCTTC. This translates into CASSPYSNYGYTF.

The sample holds a few counts of this clone. The chain is built from TRBV27 and TRBJ1-5, with 7 bases aligning to TRBD1. V lost 5 bases and J lost 6; bases outside the gene matches: 13. There are 16 residues in the CDR3. Germline assignment: CDR1 MNHEY and CDR2 SMNVEV (reference sequence). CDR3 nucleotides: TGTGCCAGCAGTCCCCGAGAGGGGGCCTCTCGTCAGCCCCAGCATTTT. It encodes CASSPREGASRQPQHF.

The chain uses TRBV7-2 and TRBJ1-2; 9 bases agree with TRBD1. This CDR3 contains 15 residues. J gave up 2 bases and V 6 bases, and 7 bases lay outside the gene matches. Germline assignment: CDR1 SGHTA and CDR2 FQGNSA. In DNA form, the CDR3 reads TGTGCCAGCAGGTTGGGAGACAGGGGGAACTATGGCTACACCTTC. It translates to CASRLGDRGNYGYTF.

The chain carries TRBV18 and TRBJ2-7; TRBD1 aligns across 8 bases. Trimming at V came to 1 base and at J to 7 bases, leaving 3 bases not matched to a gene. Germline-derived CDR1 and CDR2 are KGHSH and LQKENI. This CDR3 has 13 residues. The CDR3, as DNA: TGTGCCAGCTCACCACAAGGACAGGGTGAGCAGTACTTC. It encodes CASSPQGQGEQYF.

CDR3 bases: TGCGCCAGCAGCCCGAGAGACAGCTCAACCTACGAGCAGTACTTC. This codes for CASSPRDSSTYEQYF. The gene calls are TRBV5-1 and TRBJ2-7; D is perhaps TRBD1 (5 bases). The CDR3 length is 15 residues. The germline V and J ends were trimmed by 4 bases and 2 bases, with 16 bases remaining between them. Germline CDR1 SGHRS, CDR2 YFSETQ.

The rearrangement links TRBV18 to TRBJ2-1; TRBD2 agrees at 12 bases. J gave up 13 bases and V 0 bases, and 1 base lay outside the gene matches. This CDR3 has 13 residues. CDR1 is KGHSH and CDR2 is LQKENI in the germline V gene. The chain's CDR3 is CASSPPLAGGQFF. The CDR3 DNA sequence: TGTGCCAGCTCACCACCACTAGCGGGAGGTCAGTTCTTC.

J is TRBJ1-2 and V is TRBV2; 12 bases are shared with TRBD1. Per the germline V gene, CDR1 is SNHLY and CDR2 is FYNNEI. Trimming took 1 base from V and 7 from J; bases not matched to a gene: 4. The CDR3 is 15 residues long. The CDR3 here is CASSEEGQGAAGYTF. DNA for the CDR3: TGTGCCAGCAGTGAAGAGGGACAGGGGGCGGCTGGCTACACCTTC.

This chain connects TRBV28 to TRBJ1-3; a possible D gene is TRBD1 (6 bases). Germline V lookup: CDR1 MDHEN, CDR2 SYDVKM. V shed 1 base and J shed 4 bases, with 14 bases lying between them. The CDR3 sequence is 16 residues long. The CDR3 coding sequence is TGTGCCAGCAGTTTATTAACAGGGCAGGGAGGAAACACCATATATTTT. Translation gives CASSLLTGQGGNTIYF.

J is TRBJ1-1 and V is TRBV5-4; TRBD1 is a possible D gene (6 bases). Trimming left V 4 bases short and J 2 bases short, with 9 bases between. The CDR3 contains 13 residues. Looked up from germline, CDR1 is SGHNT and CDR2 is YYREEE (reference sequence). CDR3: CASSHRANTEAFF. CDR3 in DNA: TGTGCCAGCAGCCACAGGGCTAACACTGAAGCTTTCTTT.

This clone was detected once. The gene calls are TRBV5-6 and TRBJ2-3; TRBD2 matches at 12 bases. The CDR3 is 16 amino acids. The V segment lost 4 bases and the J segment 0 bases; nucleotides outside the gene matches: 3. Germline V gene data show CDR1 as SGHDT and CDR2 as YYEEEE. CDR3 region: CASSTGLAGSTDTQYF. The CDR3 nucleotides read TGTGCCAGCAGCACGGGACTAGCGGGTAGCACAGATACGCAGTATTTT.

This clone has just a few counts. The chain recombines TRBV9 with TRBJ2-5; 7 nucleotides agree with TRBD2. Germline-derived CDR1 and CDR2 are SGDLS and YYNGEE. This CDR3 is 16 amino acids long. The V segment lost 4 bases and the J segment 5 bases; nucleotides outside the gene matches: 14. The CDR3 is CASSRLGGTSGETQYF. CDR3 DNA sequence: TGTGCCAGCAGCCGACTGGGGGGGACCTCCGGGGAGACCCAGTACTTC.

The V call is TRBV11-3, the J call TRBJ2-1; TRBD1 matches at 7 bases. CDR1 and CDR2 from the germline V gene are SGHNT and YENEEA. The CDR3 is made up of 15 amino acids. Germline trimming cut 3 bases from V and 5 bases from J; bases unmatched to any gene: 7. The CDR3 here is CASSFRTGRNNEQFF. In DNA form, the CDR3 reads TGTGCCAGCAGCTTCAGGACAGGAAGAAACAATGAGCAGTTCTTC.

The chain employs TRBV3-1 (or the pseudogene TRBV3-2) and TRBJ2-6; D may be TRBD1 (5 bases). Germline-derived CDR1 and CDR2 are LGHDT and YNNKEL (reference sequence). The CDR3 has 15 residues. With 0 bases removed from V and 2 bases from J, the gap between germline ends came to 5 bases. CDR3 in DNA: TGTGCCAGCAGCCAAGAAGGGGCTGGGGCCAACGTCCTGACTTTC. It translates to CASSQEGAGANVLTF.

V is TRBV5-8 and J is TRBJ1-4, with 9 bases fitting TRBD1. The CDR3 runs 18 residues. After removal of 2 bases from V and 6 bases from J, the junction contained 14 bases not matched to a gene. The germline V gene has CDR1 SGHTS and CDR2 YDEGEE. CDR3 nucleotide sequence: TGTGCCAGCAGCTTACCGGGACAGGGCGAAGATCCCGATGAAAAACTGTTTTTT. Its translation: CASSLPGQGEDPDEKLFF.

The V and J genes are TRBV19 and TRBJ2-6, with D possibly TRBD1 on 6 matching bases. Trimming cost V 7 bases and J 4 bases, with 23 bases left between them. CDR3 length: 18 residues. Germline V gene lookup returns CDR1 LNHDA and CDR2 SQIVND (reference sequence). The CDR3 bases are TGTGCCAGTACCCCCTCCCGGACAGCAAGAGCAGGGGCCAACGTCCTGACTTTC. As protein: CASTPSRTARAGANVLTF.

This chain connects TRBV7-2 to TRBJ1-2; D is uncertain. The CDR3 sequence is 13 residues long. Germline values: CDR1 SGHTA, CDR2 FQGNSA. V was clipped by 3 bases and J by 2 bases, with 7 bases between them. CDR3 region: CASSLGRNYGYTF. The CDR3 nucleotides read TGTGCCAGCAGCTTGGGGAGGAACTATGGCTACACCTTC.

CDR3 sequence (DNA): TGTGCCAGCAGTGAAGCGCAGGCAGGGGGCGGTGGCTACACCTTC. Translating gives CASSEAQAGGGGYTF. The V call is TRBV2, the J call TRBJ1-2, with 8 nucleotides matching TRBD1. CDR1 is SNHLY and CDR2 is FYNNEI in the germline V gene. This CDR3 comprises 15 residues. With V trimmed by 0 bases and J by 7 bases, 7 bases remained unmatched.

This clone was seen just once. The V and J genes are TRBV5-1 and TRBJ2-1, with 14 bases that match TRBD2. Germline V gives CDR1 SGHRS, CDR2 YFSETQ. The CDR3 runs to 15 residues. With V trimmed by 4 bases and J by 10 bases, 7 bases remained unmatched. This CDR3 is CASSPGLAGGGEQFF. The CDR3 DNA is TGCGCCAGCAGCCCCGGACTAGCGGGGGGAGGGGAGCAGTTCTTC.

The rearrangement links TRBV6-5 to TRBJ1-1; perhaps TRBD1 as D (5 bases). Germline CDR1 and CDR2: MNHEY and SVGAGI. V was pared by 2 bases and J by 4 bases, with 17 bases between. This CDR3 contains 16 residues. The CDR3 nucleotides read TGTGCCAGCAGTTACCTCGGGGGGTGGGGGAGCACTGAAGCTTTCTTT. Amino acid sequence: CASSYLGGWGSTEAFF.

In regard to this clone: The germline gene is not matched at one end of the junction; a read error may be the cause. The chain carries TRBV7-2 and TRBJ2-2, with D tentatively TRBD1 (6 bases). Per germline, CDR1 SGHTA and CDR2 FQGNSA. The CDR3 has 16 residues. This chain's CDR3 is CASTLERRGNTGELFF. The DNA for the CDR3 is TGTGCCAGCACCTTAGAGCGCAGGGGGAACACCGGGGAGCTGTTTTTT.

The rearrangement uses TRBV6-6 and TRBJ1-5, with 8 bases identical to TRBD1. The CDR3 is made up of 14 amino acids. Germline V gene sequence: CDR1 MNHNY, CDR2 SVGAGI (reference sequence). Trimming cost V 4 bases and J 11 bases; bases outside gene matches: 10. For the CDR3, the DNA is TGTGCCAGCAGTTTGGGACAGGTAGACGGGTCCCAGCATTTT. This gives the protein CASSLGQVDGSQHF.